These 14 T cell receptor beta chains share one sample of origin, sequenced in a study of CD8+ T cells in alopecia areata. Regarding treatment: oral pan-JAK inhibitor, 5-10 mg twice daily. RNA, once extracted, was reverse transcribed into cDNA for use as the sequencing template. The method was immunoSEQ multiplex PCR; TCRdb's version includes in-frame clones alone and lacks a portion of them. The table lists about 180,000 clones, approximately 50% of them singletons. This material consisted of CD8+ T cells sorted from blood, taken at roughly week 52, from a patient treated with tofacitinib. The source of these receptors is a human donor with alopecia areata.

The rearrangement uses TRBV28 and TRBJ2-6; no firm D call. Trimming cost V 2 bases and J 4 bases, with 12 bases left between them. CDR1 and CDR2 from the germline V gene are MDHEN and SYDVKM. CDR3 length: 16 amino acids. CDR3 sequence (DNA): TGTGCCAGCAGTTTACCCATTATGGGGGGGGCCAACGTCCTGACTTTC. Translation gives CASSLPIMGGANVLTF. The full variable domain, rest sourced from reference TRBV28 and TRBJ2-6, is DVKVTQSSRYLVKRTGEKVFLECVQDMDHENMFWYRQDPGLGLRLIYFSYDVKMKEKGDIPEGYSVSREKKERFSLILESASTNQTSMYLCASSLPIMGGANVLTFGAGSRLTVL.

The rearrangement uses TRBV29-1 and TRBJ2-3; a possible D gene is TRBD1 (6 bases). The germline V gene has CDR1 SQVTM and CDR2 ANQGSEA. Deletions cut 6 bases from V and 2 bases from J, with 12 bases between. The CDR3 contains 13 residues. CDR3 bases: TGCAGCGTGGCCGGACAGACCACAGATACGCAGTATTTT. Protein sequence: CSVAGQTTDTQYF.

This sequence joins TRBV29-1 and TRBJ2-2; TRBD2 might be the D (7 bases). The CDR3 spans 13 residues. The V gene's germline CDR1 is SQVTM and CDR2 ANQGSEA. V lost 7 bases and J lost 5, with 14 bases in between. CDR3 region: CSGAGAGTGELFF. The CDR3 nucleotides read TGCAGCGGTGCGGGGGCGGGAACCGGGGAGCTGTTTTTT.

This chain connects TRBV29-1 to TRBJ1-2, with a tentative D call TRBD1 (6 bases). With 7 bases removed from V and 4 bases from J, the gap between germline ends came to 10 bases. Germline loops: CDR1 SQVTM, CDR2 ANQGSEA. This CDR3 comprises 11 residues. The CDR3 DNA follows: TGCAGCGGCGGGACAACCTATGGCTACACCTTC. This translates into CSGGTTYGYTF.

The chain has TRBV7-6 and TRBJ1-2, with 9 bases identical to TRBD1. After removal of 4 bases from V and 4 bases from J, the junction contained 13 bases not matched to a gene. CDR1 is SGHVS, CDR2 FNYEAQ, per germline. The CDR3 has 17 residues. CDR3 sequence (DNA): TGTGCCAGCAGCTACCTTACCCGACAGGGGGGCGTCTATGGCTACACCTTC. Residues: CASSYLTRQGGVYGYTF.

The genes are TRBV6-5 and TRBJ2-2; possible D gene TRBD2, 5 bases. The length of the CDR3 is 14 residues. Germline CDR1 is MNHEY and CDR2 is SVGAGI. The germline V and J ends were trimmed by 8 bases and 1 base, with 11 bases remaining between them. The chain's CDR3 is CASHSAENTGELFF. The CDR3 nucleotides read TGTGCCAGCCATAGCGCTGAGAACACCGGGGAGCTGTTTTTT.

The rearrangement uses TRBV12-5 and TRBJ1-5, with TRBD1 matching over 7 bases. Germline CDR1 and CDR2: LGHNT and FRNRAP. The junction had 5 bases not matched to a gene; V was cut back by 3 bases and J by 6 bases. CDR3 length equals 14 residues. Here the CDR3 DNA reads TGTGCTAGTGGTTTTTCGGGACAGCTTCAGCCCCAGCATTTT. Translating gives CASGFSGQLQPQHF. The full variable domain, with the rest looked up from reference TRBV12-5 and TRBJ1-5, is DARVTQTPRHKVTEMGQEVTMRCQPILGHNTVFWYRQTMMQGLELLAYFRNRAPLDDSGMPKDRFSAEMPDATLATLKIQPSEPRDSAVYFCASGFSGQLQPQHFGDGTRLSIL.

The chain joins TRBV7-6 to TRBJ2-4; D tentatively reads TRBD1 or TRBD2 (5 bases each). Germline CDR1 and CDR2: SGHVS and FNYEAQ. The CDR3 runs to 16 residues. Trimming left V 5 bases short and J 4 bases short, with 18 bases between. The CDR3 DNA reads as TGTGCCAGCAGCAGCAGGGCCCGGGACGTAAAAAACATTCAGTACTTC. Translation gives CASSSRARDVKNIQYF.

In this sample, this clone turned up a few times. The CDR3 DNA is TGCGCCAGCAATCTGAGACCGGAACCTACCGAGCAGTACTTC. It codes for CASNLRPEPTEQYF. The rearrangement uses TRBV5-1 and TRBJ2-7; no reliable D call. Trimming left V 6 bases short and J 6 bases short, with 19 bases between. CDR1 is SGHRS, CDR2 YFSETQ, per germline. The CDR3 is 14 residues long.

The chain recombines TRBV27 with TRBJ2-7, with no clear D. In germline, CDR1 is MNHEY, CDR2 SMNVEV (reference sequence). V lost 6 bases and J 4 bases, leaving 16 bases between the germline ends. This CDR3 comprises 14 residues. The CDR3 loop reads CASSPVNVGYEQYF. The CDR3 bases are TGTGCCAGCAGCCCGGTAAATGTAGGGTACGAGCAGTACTTC.

This clone is a singleton in its sample. The chain has TRBV25-1 and TRBJ1-2; 9 nucleotides agree with TRBD1. The CDR3 contains 13 residues. Trimming at V came to 4 bases and at J to 8 bases, leaving 5 bases not matched to a gene. Germline loops: CDR1 MGHDK, CDR2 SYGVNS. CDR3 in amino acids: CASSADRGQGYTF. The CDR3 DNA is TGTGCCAGCAGTGCGGACAGGGGACAAGGCTACACCTTC.

The chain combines TRBV4-1 with TRBJ2-7; 10 bases agree with TRBD1. Looked up from germline, CDR1 is MGHRA and CDR2 is YSYEKL. V lost 2 bases to trimming and J lost 6 bases; unmatched junction nucleotides: 10. The CDR3 has 16 amino acids. This chain's CDR3 is CASSQSTGTGASEQYF. The DNA of the CDR3 is TGCGCCAGCAGCCAATCGACCGGGACAGGGGCAAGCGAGCAGTACTTC.

Only a few counts were recorded for this clone. V is TRBV10-2 and J is TRBJ2-5; TRBD2 matches at 7 bases. The CDR3 has 13 residues. J gave up 1 base and V 7 bases, and 3 bases lay outside the gene matches. Germline V gene lookup returns CDR1 WSHSY and CDR2 SAAADI. As DNA, the CDR3 is TGCGCCAGCAAAGCTAGCGGCCAAGAGACCCAGTACTTC. Its protein is CASKASGQETQYF.

The chain recombines TRBV4-3 with TRBJ2-4; TRBD1 matches 8 bases. The CDR3 loop spans 13 amino acids. Trimming removed 3 bases from V and 8 bases from J; junction bases left unmatched: 3. Germline-derived CDR1 and CDR2 are LGHNA and YSLEER. The CDR3 region has the DNA TGCGCCAGCAGCCAGGACAGGGAGGACATTCAGTACTTC. Translation: CASSQDREDIQYF.